A selection of T cell receptor beta chains follows, all from one sample in a study of OX40 agonist ivuxolimab in advanced cancers. Sequencing was performed with immunoSEQ multiplex PCR; in TCRdb, only in-frame clones are kept and a portion is missing. This table has 30,000 to 35,000 clones, roughly 80% appearing once. The specimen comprised CD4+ or CD8+ T cells sorted from blood, sampled in a trial of the OX40 agonist ivuxolimab. The receptors derive from an adult with an advanced solid tumor such as melanoma, head and neck, liver or kidney cancer. Each CDR3 is given with its conserved first and last residue. A D gene is named only where the DNA matches it firmly. Some rows have no size entry. The others give once, few or many, or a class for an expanded clone.

D gene,clone size,V gene,J gene,CDR3 DNA,CDR3 protein
TRBD2,once,TRBV19,TRBJ2-7,TGTGCCAGTAGTATGGCGCGGGGGACGGTCAACGAGCAGTACTTC,CASSMARGTVNEQYF
NA,NA,TRBV4-3,TRBJ1-1,TGCGCCAGCAGCCAAGATTTGTCAGACTACACTGAAGCTTTCTTT,CASSQDLSDYTEAFF
NA,medium-sized,TRBV9,TRBJ2-3,TGTGCCAGCAGCGTAGACGGGTCCGGAGGCTCCGATACGCAGTATTTT,CASSVDGSGGSDTQYF
NA,NA,TRBV28,TRBJ1-1,TGTGCCAGCAGTTTACGAGGGGGGCACACTGAAGCTTTCTTT,CASSLRGGHTEAFF
NA,NA,TRBV7-6,TRBJ2-7,TGTGCCAGCAGCCCCGACCCAGCGGAGCAGTACTTC,CASSPDPAEQYF
TRBD2,NA,TRBV19,TRBJ2-1,TGTGCCAGTAGTTTGACTAGCGGGGACACTCATTACAATGAGCAGTTCTTC,CASSLTSGDTHYNEQFF
NA,NA,TRBV13,TRBJ2-7,TGTGCCAGCAGCTTACAGGGGCTCGAGCAGTACTTC,CASSLQGLEQYF
NA,few,TRBV7-9,TRBJ1-2,TGTGCCAGCAGCCTATGGGACTTATTCAACTATGGCTACACCTTC,CASSLWDLFNYGYTF
TRBD2,NA,TRBV7-8,TRBJ2-5,TGTGCCAGCAGCCCAGGGACTAGCGGAAAAGAGACCCAGTACTTC,CASSPGTSGKETQYF
NA,once,TRBV11-2,TRBJ1-2,TGTGCCAGCAGCTTAGATTCGTGGGGCTATGGCTACACCTTC,CASSLDSWGYGYTF
TRBD2,NA,TRBV7-2,TRBJ2-1,TGTGCCAGCAGCCCCGGGGGGAACTACAATGAGCAGTTCTTC,CASSPGGNYNEQFF
TRBD2,NA,TRBV29-1,TRBJ2-1,TGCAGCGTTGCCGGCGGGACTAGCGGGAACTCCTACAATGAGCAGTTCTTC,CSVAGGTSGNSYNEQFF
NA,NA,TRBV9,TRBJ2-1,TGTGCCAGCAGCGACCCACTATCTTCCGTGGAGCAGTTCTTC,CASSDPLSSVEQFF